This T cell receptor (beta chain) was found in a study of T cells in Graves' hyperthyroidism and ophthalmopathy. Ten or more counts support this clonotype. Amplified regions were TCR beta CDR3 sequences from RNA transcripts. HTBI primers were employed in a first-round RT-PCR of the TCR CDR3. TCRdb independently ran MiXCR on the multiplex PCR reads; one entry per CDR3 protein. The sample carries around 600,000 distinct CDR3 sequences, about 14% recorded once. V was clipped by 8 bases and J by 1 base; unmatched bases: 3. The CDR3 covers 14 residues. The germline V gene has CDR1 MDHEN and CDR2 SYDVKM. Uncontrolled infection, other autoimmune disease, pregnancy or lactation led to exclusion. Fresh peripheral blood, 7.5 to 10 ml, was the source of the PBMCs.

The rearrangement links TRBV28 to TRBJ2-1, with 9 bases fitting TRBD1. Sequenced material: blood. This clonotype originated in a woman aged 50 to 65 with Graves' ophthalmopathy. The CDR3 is CASGGTGSYNEQFF. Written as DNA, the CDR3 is TGTGCCAGCGGCGGGACAGGGTCCTACAATGAGCAGTTCTTC.